Listed below are T cell receptor beta chains from one sample, sequenced in a study of blood T cell repertoires in COVID-19. Assay: immunoSEQ multiplex PCR; the TCRdb copy retains only in-frame clones and omits some. The sample consists of 200,000 to 250,000 clones, about 86% of them appearing once. Sequenced material: PBMCs or T cells enriched from blood (not recorded which). These receptors all come from a woman aged 50 to 60 in a cohort exposed to, infected with or recovered from COVID-19 (not recorded which). CDR3s include the opening cysteine and the closing phenylalanine or tryptophan.

>TRBV5-1|TRBJ2-7
CASSPGQGGYEQYF
>TRBV5-4|TRBJ1-3
CASSDLSSGNTIYF
>TRBV15|TRBJ1-6
CATSRVKGVNSPLHF
>TRBV30|TRBJ1-6
CAWTLGLGGNSPLHF
>TRBV29-1|TRBJ1-2
CSVKSNSNYGYTF
>TRBV30|TRBJ2-7
CAWTAAGREQYF
>TRBV7-2|TRBJ2-3
CASSSFSSGEPQYF
>TRBV5-5|TRBJ1-5
CASSWGQGQDQPQHF
>TRBV7-9|TRBJ1-3
CASSPRTGSTGNTIYF
>TRBV5-1|TRBJ2-1
CASSFGTGGTHNEQFF
>TRBV5-5|TRBJ2-5
CASSAGVLAGSQETQYF
>TRBV7-2|TRBJ2-1
CASSSWGGGYNEQFF
>TRBV15|TRBJ1-5
CATSKERGGIQPQHF
>TRBV6-5|TRBJ2-2
CASSSQENTGELFF
>TRBV7-3|TRBJ2-3
CASSLLAGASTDTQYF
>TRBV30|TRBJ2-3
CAWSKIAGADTQYF
>TRBV4-3|TRBJ2-3
CASSQDRGLAGANTDTQYF
>TRBV30|TRBJ1-2
CAWRATGHGYTF
>TRBV4-1|TRBJ1-1
CASSQDLQGAGAFF
>TRBV6-1|TRBJ1-4
CASSERWPTGEKLFF
>TRBV4-1|TRBJ2-5
CASSRGDRDLYF
>TRBV5-4|TRBJ2-1
CASSLLAGINNEQFF
>TRBV6-2/TRBV6-3|TRBJ1-5
CASSFPDGLSNQPQHF
>TRBV15|TRBJ1-5
CATSSPGDNQPQHF
>TRBV7-3|TRBJ2-2
CASSSGTGGGINTGELFF
>TRBV12-3/TRBV12-4|TRBJ2-2
CATRVSSAGELFF
>TRBV29-1|TRBJ1-2
CSVVGTPVGYGYTF
>TRBV2|TRBJ2-3
CASGGDRGTDTQYF
>TRBV20-1|TRBJ1-1
CSASGGGIGLTEAFF
>TRBV28|TRBJ2-3
CASSPHGEADTQYF
>TRBV11-3|TRBJ2-1
CASSLMLAGGPGEQFF
>TRBV29-1|TRBJ2-3
CSVERGIGTDTQYF
>TRBV29-1|TRBJ2-3
CSGGGNTQYF
>TRBV7-8|TRBJ1-5
CASSSGQAIGGGQPQHF
>TRBV12-5|TRBJ2-4
CASGQGLAGGPGNIQYF
>TRBV7-9|TRBJ1-2
CASSHQEGAGGYTF